This T cell receptor beta chain was retrieved from a study of cytotoxic CD8 clonotypes in ibrutinib-treated CLL. The CDR3 is 15 amino acids. Germline lookup yields CDR1 ENHRY and CDR2 SYGVKD. Trimming at V came to 3 bases and at J to 8 bases, leaving 7 bases not matched to a gene. Target depth was 1 in 200,000 to 1 in 1 million T cells, about 10x per clonotype. Profiling relied on immunoSEQ multiplex PCR, and the TCRdb table lists in-frame clones only, not all of them. This table holds around 15,000 clones, approximately 80% found once. Study-level points and caveats: Public clonotypes showed up rarely, and on treatment they shrank or held steady.

As for this clone: What it binds is unknown.

The sequence derives from a human donor with chronic lymphocytic leukemia. The V gene is TRBV10-3, the J gene TRBJ2-1, with 10 bases lining up with TRBD2. The sample in question was PBMCs, obtained before ibrutinib treatment. As DNA, the CDR3 is TGTGCCATCAGTGATGGACTAGCGGATCGGGATGAGCAGTTCTTC. It is translated as CAISDGLADRDEQFF.